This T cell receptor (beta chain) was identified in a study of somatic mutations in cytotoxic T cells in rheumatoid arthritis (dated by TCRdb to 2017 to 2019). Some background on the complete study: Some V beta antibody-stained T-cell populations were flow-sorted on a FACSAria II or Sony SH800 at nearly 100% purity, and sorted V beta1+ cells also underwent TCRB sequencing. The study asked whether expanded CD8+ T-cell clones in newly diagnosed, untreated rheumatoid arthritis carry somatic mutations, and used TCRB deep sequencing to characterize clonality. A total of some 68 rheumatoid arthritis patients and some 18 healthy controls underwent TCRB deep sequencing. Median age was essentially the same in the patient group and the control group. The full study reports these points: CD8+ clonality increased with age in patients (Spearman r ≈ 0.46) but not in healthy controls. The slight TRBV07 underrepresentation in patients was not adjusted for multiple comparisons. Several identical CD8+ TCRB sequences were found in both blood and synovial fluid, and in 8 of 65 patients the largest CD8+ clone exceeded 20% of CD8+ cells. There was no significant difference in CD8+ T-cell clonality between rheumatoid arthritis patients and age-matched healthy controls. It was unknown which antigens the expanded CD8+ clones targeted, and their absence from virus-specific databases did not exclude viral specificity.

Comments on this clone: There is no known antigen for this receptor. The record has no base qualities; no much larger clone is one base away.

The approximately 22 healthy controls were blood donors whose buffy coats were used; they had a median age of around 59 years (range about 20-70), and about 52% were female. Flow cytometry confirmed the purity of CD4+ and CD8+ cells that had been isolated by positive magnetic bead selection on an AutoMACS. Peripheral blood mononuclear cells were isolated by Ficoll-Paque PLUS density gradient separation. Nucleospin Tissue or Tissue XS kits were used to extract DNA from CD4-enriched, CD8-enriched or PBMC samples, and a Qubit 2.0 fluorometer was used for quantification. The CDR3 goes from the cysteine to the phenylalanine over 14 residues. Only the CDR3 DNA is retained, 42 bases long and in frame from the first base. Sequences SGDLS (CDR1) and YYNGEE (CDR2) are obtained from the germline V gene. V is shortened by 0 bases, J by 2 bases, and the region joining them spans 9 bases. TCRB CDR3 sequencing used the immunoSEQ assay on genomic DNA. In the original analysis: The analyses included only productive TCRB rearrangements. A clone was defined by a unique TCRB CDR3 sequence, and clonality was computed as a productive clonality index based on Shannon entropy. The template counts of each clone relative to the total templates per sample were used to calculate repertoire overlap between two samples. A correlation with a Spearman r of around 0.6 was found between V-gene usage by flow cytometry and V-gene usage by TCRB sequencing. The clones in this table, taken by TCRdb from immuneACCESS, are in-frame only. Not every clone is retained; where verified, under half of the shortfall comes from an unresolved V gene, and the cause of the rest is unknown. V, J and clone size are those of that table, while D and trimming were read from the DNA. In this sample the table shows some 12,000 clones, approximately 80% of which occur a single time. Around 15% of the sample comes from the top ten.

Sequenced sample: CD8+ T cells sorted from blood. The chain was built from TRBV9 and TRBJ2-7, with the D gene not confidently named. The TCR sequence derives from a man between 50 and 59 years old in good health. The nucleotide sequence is TGTGCCAGCAGCGTAGCGCAGTCTACCTACGAGCAGTACTTC. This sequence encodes CASSVAQSTYEQYF.